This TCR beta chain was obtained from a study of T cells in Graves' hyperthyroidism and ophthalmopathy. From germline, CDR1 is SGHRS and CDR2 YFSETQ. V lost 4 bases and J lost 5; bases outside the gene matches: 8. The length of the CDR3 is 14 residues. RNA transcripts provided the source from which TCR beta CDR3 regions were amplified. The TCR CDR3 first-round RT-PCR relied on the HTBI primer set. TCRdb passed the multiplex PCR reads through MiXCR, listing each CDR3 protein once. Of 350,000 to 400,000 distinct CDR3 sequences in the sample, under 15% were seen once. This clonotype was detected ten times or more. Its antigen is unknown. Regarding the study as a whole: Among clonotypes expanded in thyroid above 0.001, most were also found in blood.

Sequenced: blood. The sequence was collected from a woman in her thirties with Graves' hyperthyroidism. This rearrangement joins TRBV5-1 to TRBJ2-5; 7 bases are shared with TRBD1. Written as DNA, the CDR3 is TGCGCCAGCAGCGCAGGGACAGTAGCGGAGACCCAGTACTTC. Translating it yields CASSAGTVAETQYF. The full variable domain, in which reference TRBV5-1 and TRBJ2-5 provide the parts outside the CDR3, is KAGVTQTPRYLIKTRGQQVTLSCSPISGHRSVSWYQQTPGQGLQFLFEYFSETQRNKGNFPGRFSGRQFSNSRSEMNVSTLELGDSALYLCASSAGTVAETQYFGPGTRLLVL.